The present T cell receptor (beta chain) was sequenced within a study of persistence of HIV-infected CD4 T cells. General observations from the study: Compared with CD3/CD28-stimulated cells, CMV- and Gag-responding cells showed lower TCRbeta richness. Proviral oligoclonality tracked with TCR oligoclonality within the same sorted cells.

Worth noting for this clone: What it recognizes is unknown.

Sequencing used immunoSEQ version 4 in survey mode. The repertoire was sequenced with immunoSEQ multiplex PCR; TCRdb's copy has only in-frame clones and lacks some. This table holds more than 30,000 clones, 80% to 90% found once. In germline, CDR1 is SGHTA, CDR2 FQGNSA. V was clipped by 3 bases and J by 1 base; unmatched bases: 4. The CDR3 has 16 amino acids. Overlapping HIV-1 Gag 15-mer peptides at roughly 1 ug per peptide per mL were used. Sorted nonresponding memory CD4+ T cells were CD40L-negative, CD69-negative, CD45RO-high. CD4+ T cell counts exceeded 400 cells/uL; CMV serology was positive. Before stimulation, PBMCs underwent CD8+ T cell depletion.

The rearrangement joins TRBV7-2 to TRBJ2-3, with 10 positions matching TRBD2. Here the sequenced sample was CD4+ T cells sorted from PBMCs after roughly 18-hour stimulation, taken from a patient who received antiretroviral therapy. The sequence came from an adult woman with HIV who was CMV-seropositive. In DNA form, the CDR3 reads TGTGCCAGCAGCTTTAGCGGGGGGCTCGGCACAGATACGCAGTATTTT. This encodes CASSFSGGLGTDTQYF. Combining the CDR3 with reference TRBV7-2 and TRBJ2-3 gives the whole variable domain GAGVSQSPSNKVTEKGKDVELRCDPISGHTALYWYRQSLGQGLEFLIYFQGNSAPDKSGLPSDRFSAERTGGSVSTLTIQRTQQEDSAVYLCASSFSGGLGTDTQYFGPGTRLTVL.